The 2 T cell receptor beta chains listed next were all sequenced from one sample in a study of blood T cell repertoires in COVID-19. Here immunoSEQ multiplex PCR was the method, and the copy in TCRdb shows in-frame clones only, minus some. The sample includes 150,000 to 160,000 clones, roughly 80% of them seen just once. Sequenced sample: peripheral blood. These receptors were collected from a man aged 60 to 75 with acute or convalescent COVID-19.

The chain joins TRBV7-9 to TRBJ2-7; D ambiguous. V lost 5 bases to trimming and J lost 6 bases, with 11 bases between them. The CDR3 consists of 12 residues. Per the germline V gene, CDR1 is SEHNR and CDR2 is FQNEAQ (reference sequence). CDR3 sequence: CASSQHLGEQYF. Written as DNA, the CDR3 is TGTGCCAGCAGCCAACATCTAGGCGAGCAGTACTTC.

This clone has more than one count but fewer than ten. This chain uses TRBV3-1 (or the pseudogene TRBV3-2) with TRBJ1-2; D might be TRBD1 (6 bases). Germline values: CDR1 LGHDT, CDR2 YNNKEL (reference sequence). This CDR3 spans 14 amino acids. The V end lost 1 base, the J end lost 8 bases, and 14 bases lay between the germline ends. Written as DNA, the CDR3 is TGTGCCAGCAGCCAAGGTACCAGGGGTTACGGCTACACCTTC. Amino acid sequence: CASSQGTRGYGYTF.